This passage covers 18 T cell receptor beta chains from one sample sequenced in a study of identical twins. TCRdb itself ran the 5' RACE reads through MiXCR, one entry per CDR3 protein. Of 500,000 to 650,000 distinct CDR3 sequences detected, around 22% appear once; the ten largest clones hold 0.45% to 0.5%. These data were likewise used in another study, on yellow fever vaccine responses in identical twins.

Sequencing was carried out using CD4+ T cells sorted from blood. Receptors were obtained from a woman younger than 35 in good health.

The chain joins TRBV11-2 to TRBJ2-1; D assignment may be TRBD1 or TRBD2 (5 bases each). V was trimmed by 2 bases and J by 9 bases, leaving 17 bases between them. Per the germline V gene, CDR1 is SGHAT and CDR2 is FQNNGV. The CDR3 has 15 residues. In DNA form, the CDR3 reads TGTGCCAGCAGCTTACAAGCCGGGACGCTGGGTGAGCAGTTCTTC. It encodes CASSLQAGTLGEQFF.

CDR3 loop: CSGDLAGAGDTQYF. Here the CDR3 DNA reads TGCAGTGGAGATCTAGCGGGGGCGGGGGATACGCAGTATTTT. The chain combines TRBV20-1 with TRBJ2-3; 10 bases are a match to TRBD2. Trimming at V came to 7 bases and at J to 6 bases, leaving 10 bases not matched to a gene. Germline V gene lookup returns CDR1 DFQATT and CDR2 SNEGSKA (reference sequence). The CDR3 covers 14 residues.

This clonotype was observed a few times. The chain carries TRBV15 and TRBJ1-5; D gene uncertain. This CDR3 comprises 15 residues. V dropped 0 bases and J dropped 7 bases, with 13 bases sitting between them. Germline CDR1 is LNHNV and CDR2 is YYDKDF (reference sequence). CDR3 amino acids: CATSRDRGVWQPQHF. The CDR3 DNA sequence: TGTGCCACCAGCAGAGATCGCGGGGTATGGCAGCCCCAGCATTTT.

This rearrangement joins TRBV20-1 to TRBJ1-5; 7 nucleotides align to TRBD1. V lost 3 bases, J lost 4 bases, and 9 bases stayed unmatched. CDR1 and CDR2 from the germline V gene are DFQATT and SNEGSKA (reference sequence). This CDR3 spans 15 amino acids. The CDR3 DNA sequence: TGCAGTGCTAGGGTTGGGACAGTGCCAAATCAGCCCCAGCATTTT. Translation gives CSARVGTVPNQPQHF.

V and J are TRBV6-1 and TRBJ2-7; D might be TRBD2 (5 bases). V lost 1 base and J 7 bases, leaving 14 bases between the germline ends. This CDR3 is 14 amino acids long. The germline gives CDR1 MNHNS, CDR2 SASEGT. CDR3 in amino acids: CASSEVGARGEQYF. In nucleotides, the CDR3 is TGTGCCAGCAGTGAAGTTGGCGCTAGAGGGGAGCAGTACTTC.

This clonotype appeared a few times. The rearrangement uses TRBV5-1 and TRBJ1-1, with D possibly TRBD1 on 6 matching bases. Germline CDR1 and CDR2: SGHRS and YFSETQ. The CDR3 has 14 residues. Deletions cut 0 bases from V and 4 bases from J, with 10 bases between. CDR3 residues: CASSLGGRITEAFF. CDR3 DNA sequence: TGCGCCAGCAGCTTGGGGGGGCGGATCACTGAAGCTTTCTTT.

This clonotype has just a few counts. This chain uses TRBV6-1 with TRBJ2-7; tentative D call: TRBD1 (5 bases). CDR3 length equals 16 residues. V lost 6 bases, J lost 3 bases, and 21 bases lay in between. The germline V gene encodes CDR1 MNHNS and CDR2 SASEGT. The CDR3 spells CASSPVRGRTGYEQYF. For the CDR3, the DNA is TGTGCCAGCAGCCCGGTAAGGGGAAGGACGGGCTACGAGCAGTACTTC.

This clonotype showed up just a few times. V and J are TRBV27 and TRBJ1-2, with 9 bases that match TRBD1. With 3 bases clipped from V and 5 bases from J, the junction kept 10 bases outside the gene matches. The CDR3 totals 16 residues. Germline CDR1 is MNHEY and CDR2 is SMNVEV (reference sequence). The CDR3 bases are TGTGCCAGCAGTTTGGGATTCACAGGGGGCGCGTATGGCTACACCTTC. It is translated as CASSLGFTGGAYGYTF.

The chain couples TRBV28 to TRBJ2-5, with 9 bases aligning to TRBD1. Looked up from germline, CDR1 is MDHEN and CDR2 is SYDVKM. J was trimmed by 5 bases and V by 8 bases; bases with no gene match: 9. This CDR3 spans 14 amino acids. CDR3 residues: CASRNRGLFETQYF. DNA of the CDR3: TGTGCCAGCCGTAACAGGGGGCTTTTTGAGACCCAGTACTTC.

This clonotype was seen once. The chain carries TRBV20-1 and TRBJ2-7; D ambiguous. This CDR3 is built from 16 residues. Germline CDR1 and CDR2: DFQATT and SNEGSKA (reference sequence). V gave up 3 bases and J gave up 2 bases, with 20 bases separating them. The CDR3 spells CSASDRRADAPYEQYF. The CDR3 DNA is TGCAGTGCTAGTGATCGTCGGGCCGACGCCCCCTACGAGCAGTACTTC.

Many counts were recorded for this clonotype. V gene TRBV12-3 or TRBV12-4 combines with J gene TRBJ2-2; D possibly matches TRBD1 or TRBD2 (5 bases each). The CDR3 totals 15 residues. Trimming removed 8 bases from V and 0 bases from J, with 13 bases in between. In nucleotides, the CDR3 is TGTGCCAGCTCACCGGGGCAGCCGAACACCGGGGAGCTGTTTTTT. Protein sequence: CASSPGQPNTGELFF.

The chain carries TRBV7-3 and TRBJ2-2; TRBD1 aligns across 9 bases. CDR1 and CDR2 (germline): SGHTA, FQGTGA. The V and J ends lost 5 bases and 3 bases, in that order; junction bases with no gene match: 7. The CDR3 has 16 residues. This CDR3 is CASSPGQGWDTGELFF. In DNA, the CDR3 is TGTGCCAGCAGCCCCGGACAGGGGTGGGACACCGGGGAGCTGTTTTTT.

The chain has TRBV5-1 and TRBJ2-7; D unclear. V was clipped by 4 bases and J by 4 bases, with 18 bases between them. This CDR3 has 15 amino acids. Per germline, CDR1 SGHRS and CDR2 YFSETQ. For the CDR3, the DNA is TGCGCCAGCAGCCGCTCAAAAACCAGCCCTTACGAGCAGTACTTC. Translating it yields CASSRSKTSPYEQYF.

The V call is TRBV20-1, the J call TRBJ2-5; 10 nucleotides line up with TRBD2. This CDR3 is built from 15 residues. The V segment lost 2 bases and the J segment 1 base; nucleotides outside the gene matches: 4. CDR1 DFQATT and CDR2 SNEGSKA come from the germline V gene (reference sequence). In nucleotides, the CDR3 is TGCAGTGCTAGATCGGCTAGCGGGGGCCAAGAGACCCAGTACTTC. Its protein product is CSARSASGGQETQYF.

This clonotype was counted at least ten times. CDR3 region: CASSHRGNEQFF. DNA of the CDR3: TGTGCCAGCAGCCATCGTGGCAATGAGCAGTTCTTC. The V and J genes are TRBV3-1 and TRBJ2-1, with D uncertain. The CDR3 totals 12 residues. The V end lost 3 bases, the J end lost 6 bases, and 6 bases lay between the germline ends. Germline V gene sequence: CDR1 LGHDT, CDR2 YNNKEL (reference sequence).

The chain combines TRBV14 with TRBJ2-1, with D uncertain. This CDR3 contains 13 residues. V was shortened by 0 bases and J by 11 bases, with 11 bases between the two germline ends. Germline CDR1 SGHDN, CDR2 FVKESK. CDR3 DNA: TGTGCCAGCAGCCAAGACCTCAGAGAGAAGCAGTTCTTC. Protein sequence: CASSQDLREKQFF. The full variable domain, rest sourced from reference TRBV14 and TRBJ2-1, is EAGVTQFPSHSVIEKGQTVTLRCDPISGHDNLYWYRRVMGKEIKFLLHFVKESKQDESGMPNNRFLAERTGGTYSTLKVQPAELEDSGVYFCASSQDLREKQFFGPGTRLTVL.

The chain couples TRBV5-5 to TRBJ2-1; D is unresolved. This CDR3 contains 12 residues. The germline V gene has CDR1 SGHKS and CDR2 YYEKEE (reference sequence). Trimming took 7 bases from V and 10 from J, leaving 15 bases between them. CDR3 sequence (DNA): TGTGCCAGCGAAGAGTGGCAGGTAGAGCAGTTCTTC. Translation: CASEEWQVEQFF. Filled out from reference TRBV5-5 and TRBJ2-1, the complete variable domain reads DAGVTQSPTHLIKTRGQQVTLRCSPISGHKSVSWYQQVLGQGPQFIFQYYEKEERGRGNFPDRFSARQFPNYSSELNVNALLLGDSALYLCASEEWQVEQFFGPGTRLTVL.

V and J are TRBV20-1 and TRBJ2-3; the D gene is possibly TRBD1 (5 bases). V gave up 2 bases and J gave up 2 bases, with 11 bases separating them. In germline, CDR1 is DFQATT, CDR2 SNEGSKA (reference sequence). The CDR3 totals 14 residues. The CDR3 sequence: CSARYRQLTDTQYF. CDR3 in DNA: TGCAGTGCTAGATACAGGCAGCTCACAGATACGCAGTATTTT.